This TCR beta chain derives from a study of cytomegalovirus exposure and HLA in healthy donors. General observations from the study: Earlier analysis yielded a pattern in which most TCR beta V segments were productive about 87% or about 30% of the time. Later analysis revealed greater clonal expansion in HLA-associated TCR beta chains than in equally common others.

Points on this clone: Its target is unknown.

Per the germline V gene, CDR1 is MGHRA and CDR2 is YSYEKL. This CDR3 contains 14 residues. Trimming left V 5 bases short and J 3 bases short, with 11 bases between. PCR used 60 Vbeta primers and 13 Jbeta primers. Study processing details: The count from a later analysis was 65 million to 90 million unique TCR beta chains, 9 million to 12 million of them shared. This table comes from immunoSEQ multiplex PCR, and its TCRdb copy is limited to in-frame clones, with some not included. Clone size and V and J calls were adopted from that table, with D and trimming inferred from the DNA. The sample lists under 200,000 clones, about 80% seen once, with around 2.2% in the top ten.

The V and J genes are TRBV4-1 and TRBJ2-1; no clear D gene. The receptor was derived from a man aged 45-65 years in good health and CMV-seropositive. The sequenced material came from PBMCs. CDR3 residues: CASSILGSYNEQFF. The CDR3 DNA follows: TGCGCCAGCAGCATCTTGGGCAGCTACAATGAGCAGTTCTTC.